These T cell receptor beta chains were read from a single sample in a study of early T cells in non-severe SARS-CoV-2 infection. TCRdb passed the 5' RACE reads through MiXCR, listing each CDR3 protein once. The sample consists of about 52,000 distinct CDR3 sequences, approximately 11% of them appearing once. Specimen: whole blood. These TCRs come from an adult who was a healthcare worker with PCR-confirmed SARS-CoV-2 infection or an uninfected control (not recorded which). Each CDR3 is given with its conserved first and last residue. The D gene is left open where the match is weak. Not all rows give a size; the values are once, few, many and, for expanded clones, a class.

size	V	D	J	CDR3	DNA
many	TRBV7-2	.	TRBJ2-5	CASSLGRGEGETQYF	TGTGCCAGCAGCTTAGGCAGGGGGGAAGGAGAGACCCAGTACTTC
.	TRBV4-3	.	TRBJ2-3	CASSQDLEDTQYF	TGCGCCAGCAGCCAAGATCTTGAGGATACGCAGTATTTT
few	TRBV5-1	.	TRBJ2-3	CASSGGGFTGTDTQYF	TGCGCCAGCAGCGGTGGGGGATTCACCGGTACAGATACGCAGTATTTT
many	TRBV29-1	.	TRBJ2-1	CSVVPDLGSGEQFF	TGCAGCGTTGTCCCAGACTTGGGGAGTGGGGAGCAGTTCTTC
many	TRBV3-1	.	TRBJ2-7	CASSFQGGYEQYF	TGTGCCAGCAGTTTCCAGGGCGGCTACGAGCAGTACTTC
.	TRBV28	TRBD1	TRBJ1-2	CASTQGGDYGYTF	TGTGCATCTACCCAGGGGGGAGACTATGGGTACACCTTC
many	TRBV20-1	TRBD2	TRBJ2-1	CSARGLAGYNEQFF	TGCAGTGCCAGGGGACTAGCGGGATACAATGAGCAGTTCTTC
many	TRBV7-3	TRBD2	TRBJ2-1	CASSLKAGDSYNEQFF	TGTGCCAGCAGCTTAAAAGCGGGGGACTCCTACAATGAGCAGTTCTTC
.	TRBV29-1	.	TRBJ1-1	CSVVAANTEAFF	TGCAGCGTTGTGGCAGCGAACACTGAAGCTTTCTTT
few	TRBV28	TRBD1	TRBJ1-6	CASSFVGQGGSPLHF	TGTGCCAGCAGTTTCGTAGGACAGGGTGGTTCACCCCTCCACTTT
many	TRBV2	TRBD1	TRBJ1-2	CAIMLDRNYGYTF	TGTGCCATCATGCTGGACAGGAACTATGGCTACACCTTC
.	TRBV7-2	.	TRBJ1-1	CASSAASRTEAFF	TGTGCCAGCAGCGCCGCGTCTCGGACTGAAGCTTTCTTT
many	TRBV7-9	.	TRBJ1-1	CASSLGRENTEAFF	TGTGCCAGCAGCTTAGGACGGGAAAACACTGAAGCTTTCTTT
few	TRBV12-3/TRBV12-4	TRBD2	TRBJ2-5	CASSRLAGYQETQYF	TGTGCCAGCAGCCGACTAGCGGGATACCAAGAGACCCAGTACTTC
many	TRBV28	TRBD2	TRBJ2-1	CASSSPPGIAGSSYNEQFF	TGTGCCAGCAGTTCTCCTCCCGGGATAGCGGGGAGCTCCTACAATGAGCAGTTCTTC
many	TRBV11-3	TRBD1	TRBJ2-1	CASSSGQDYNEQFF	TGTGCCAGCAGCTCCGGACAGGACTACAATGAGCAGTTCTTC
many	TRBV20-1	.	TRBJ2-5	CSASRGAQTQYF	TGCAGTGCTAGTCGGGGGGCGCAGACCCAGTACTTC
.	TRBV14	.	TRBJ2-1	CASSQGGIGEQFF	TGTGCCAGCAGCCAAGGAGGGATTGGCGAGCAGTTCTTC
few	TRBV11-2	.	TRBJ2-7	CASSLGGLGYEQYF	TGTGCCAGCAGCTTAGGGGGGCTAGGCTACGAGCAGTACTTC
medium-sized	TRBV20-1	.	TRBJ2-5	CSAIPWGGMTLGQETQYF	TGCAGTGCTATCCCCTGGGGAGGAATGACGTTGGGGCAGGAGACCCAGTACTTC
few	TRBV7-6	TRBD2	TRBJ2-1	CASSLTPRLAGFNEQFF	TGTGCCAGCAGTCTCACCCCGAGACTAGCGGGTTTCAATGAGCAGTTCTTC
.	TRBV5-5	TRBD1	TRBJ2-5	CASSPRPGGEKTQYF	TGTGCCAGCAGCCCCCGCCCAGGGGGTGAAAAGACCCAGTACTTC
many	TRBV2	TRBD2	TRBJ2-3	CASSHSILAGGGAQYF	TGTGCCAGCAGCCATTCAATCCTAGCGGGAGGAGGTGCGCAGTATTTT
many	TRBV20-1	.	TRBJ1-1	CSARSWSLNTEAFF	TGCAGTGCTAGATCCTGGTCCCTGAACACTGAAGCTTTCTTT
.	TRBV15	TRBD2	TRBJ2-1	CATSTRLAGGNEQFF	TGTGCCACCAGCACCCGACTAGCGGGAGGGAATGAGCAGTTCTTC
.	TRBV6-2/TRBV6-3	TRBD1	TRBJ1-1	CASRSPPGQGLTEAFF	TGTGCCAGCAGAAGCCCACCGGGACAGGGGTTGACTGAAGCTTTCTTT
many	TRBV7-2	.	TRBJ1-6	CASSLRVPNSPLHF	TGTGCCAGCAGCTTGAGGGTCCCTAATTCACCCCTCCACTTT
many	TRBV20-1	TRBD2	TRBJ2-7	CSAHQRGGSYEQYF	TGCAGTGCTCATCAGCGGGGGGGGAGCTACGAGCAGTACTTC
.	TRBV6-6	TRBD1	TRBJ2-5	CASRSGTGVETQYF	TGTGCCAGCAGGTCCGGGACAGGGGTGGAGACCCAGTACTTC
few	TRBV4-2	.	TRBJ2-1	CASSQVAGKQFF	TGTGCCAGCAGCCAAGTTGCGGGGAAGCAGTTCTTC
.	TRBV4-3	TRBD1	TRBJ2-3	CASSQRDRGVVDTQYF	TGCGCCAGCAGCCAAAGGGACAGGGGGGTTGTAGATACGCAGTATTTT
few	TRBV12-3/TRBV12-4	.	TRBJ2-3	CASQQPPTDTQYF	TGTGCCAGCCAACAGCCCCCGACAGATACGCAGTATTTT
few	TRBV29-1	.	TRBJ1-4	CSVGGDLDGKLFF	TGCAGCGTCGGGGGGGATTTGGACGGAAAACTGTTTTTT
many	TRBV5-4	TRBD1	TRBJ1-1	CASNRQGVGLNTEAFF	TGTGCCAGCAACAGACAGGGTGTGGGCTTGAACACTGAAGCTTTCTTT
few	TRBV5-6	.	TRBJ1-1	CASSLYGLALNTEAFF	TGTGCCAGCAGCTTATACGGGTTGGCCCTCAACACTGAAGCTTTCTTT
.	TRBV29-1	.	TRBJ1-6	CSVEEDPSSPLHF	TGCAGCGTTGAAGAAGATCCGTCTTCACCCCTCCACTTT
many	TRBV4-2	.	TRBJ1-2	CASSPPGQQWNYGYTF	TGTGCCAGCAGTCCGCCGGGACAACAATGGAACTATGGCTACACCTTC
.	TRBV28	.	TRBJ2-7	CASTSRGLEYGQYF	TGTGCCAGCACCTCACGGGGCCTGGAGTATGGGCAGTACTTC
few	TRBV30	.	TRBJ1-1	CAWSRRMNTEAFF	TGTGCCTGGAGTCGGCGGATGAACACTGAAGCTTTCTTT
few	TRBV27	.	TRBJ1-4	CASRKQGLNEKLFF	TGTGCCAGCAGGAAACAGGGCCTTAATGAAAAACTGTTTTTT
many	TRBV7-9	.	TRBJ2-5	CASSLGVQVNSQETQYF	TGTGCCAGCAGCTTAGGAGTTCAGGTTAATTCTCAAGAGACCCAGTACTTC
.	TRBV2	TRBD1	TRBJ2-3	CASSSPGQGAGVDTQYF	TGTGCCAGCAGCTCTCCGGGACAGGGGGCGGGTGTAGATACGCAGTATTTT
.	TRBV7-9	.	TRBJ2-7	CASSLMVPGEQYF	TGTGCCAGCAGCTTAATGGTGCCAGGCGAGCAGTACTTC
few	TRBV2	.	TRBJ1-1	CATSLSYQRPTEAFF	TGTGCCACCTCCTTAAGTTACCAGAGACCCACTGAAGCTTTCTTT
.	TRBV5-6	.	TRBJ2-7	CASSLRFTAYEQYF	TGTGCCAGCAGCTTGCGGTTTACAGCCTACGAGCAGTACTTC
many	TRBV6-1	TRBD1	TRBJ1-5	CASLWGRGRNSNQPQHF	TGTGCCAGCCTATGGGGGAGGGGGCGAAATAGCAATCAGCCCCAGCATTTT
many	TRBV5-1	TRBD1	TRBJ2-2	CASSAQTTQGPGELFF	TGCGCCAGCAGCGCCCAAACCACACAGGGGCCCGGGGAGCTGTTTTTT
few	TRBV6-5	TRBD1	TRBJ1-6	CASSYEGQGDSPLHF	TGTGCCAGCAGTTACGAGGGACAGGGGGATTCACCCCTCCACTTT
many	TRBV20-1	TRBD1	TRBJ2-7	CSASPGTGGSEQYF	TGCAGTGCTAGTCCTGGGACAGGGGGCTCCGAGCAGTACTTC
few	TRBV15	.	TRBJ2-1	CATSREQGAYNEQFF	TGTGCCACCAGCAGAGAGCAGGGCGCTTACAATGAGCAGTTCTTC